This T cell receptor (beta chain) was retrieved from a study of cytomegalovirus exposure and HLA in healthy donors. Germline V gives CDR1 SGDLS, CDR2 YYNGEE. The CDR3 covers 16 residues. V lost 3 bases, J lost 5 bases, and 14 bases stayed unmatched. The donors formed part of the roughly 120-subject validation cohort, distinct from the roughly 700-subject first cohort. Regarding the study as a whole: The study recorded 164 TCR beta chains that were cytomegalovirus-associated. Some public TCRs appeared in many individuals, while most sequences were rare. Among the CMV-associated chains, a few were confirmed in vitro as specific for CMV antigens.

TCRdb's table, derived via immunoSEQ multiplex PCR, lists solely in-frame clones and lacks some. The sample has over 85,000 clones; roughly 95% are singletons. On this clone: The antigen remains unidentified.

This TCR derives from a woman under 30 in good health and CMV-seronegative. Material: PBMCs. The V gene is TRBV9, the J gene TRBJ2-7; 7 nucleotides agree with TRBD1. CDR3 bases: TGTGCCAGCAGCGGCTCCCTACGGGACAGACCCGACGAGCAGTACTTC. Translation: CASSGSLRDRPDEQYF.